Below, one T cell receptor (beta chain) is given with its context. This sample stems from a study of CXCR3-negative and CXCR3-positive naive CD8 T cells. The CDR3 covers 16 residues. Germline values: CDR1 SEHNR, CDR2 FQNEAQ (reference sequence). The authors prepared UMI-labeled TRB cDNA libraries by 5' RACE. TCRdb re-called the 5' RACE reads; every CDR3 protein appears as one record, without DNA. This sample's table reports fewer than 90,000 distinct CDR3 sequences. This TCR was recovered from a human donor in good health. Some clones in this sample may be carry-over from other donors' samples. The sequenced sample was naive CXCR3- CD8+ T cells from blood. The subset: CD45RO-CCR7+CD27+CD95- naive CD8+ T cells lacking CXCR3 (TNR3-). The chain joins TRBV7-9 to TRBJ2-7. The CDR3 protein is CASAYPSATTRYEQYF.